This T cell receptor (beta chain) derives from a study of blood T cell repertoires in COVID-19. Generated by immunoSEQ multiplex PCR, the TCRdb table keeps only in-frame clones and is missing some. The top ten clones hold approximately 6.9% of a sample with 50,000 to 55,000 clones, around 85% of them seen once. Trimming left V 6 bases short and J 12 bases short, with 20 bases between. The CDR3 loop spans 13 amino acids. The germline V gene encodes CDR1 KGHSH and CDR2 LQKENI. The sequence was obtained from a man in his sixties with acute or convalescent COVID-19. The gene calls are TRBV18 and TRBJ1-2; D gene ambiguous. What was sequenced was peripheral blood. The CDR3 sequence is CASSAEGGVSHTF. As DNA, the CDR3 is TGTGCCAGCTCGGCAGAGGGCGGTGTTTCCCACACCTTC.